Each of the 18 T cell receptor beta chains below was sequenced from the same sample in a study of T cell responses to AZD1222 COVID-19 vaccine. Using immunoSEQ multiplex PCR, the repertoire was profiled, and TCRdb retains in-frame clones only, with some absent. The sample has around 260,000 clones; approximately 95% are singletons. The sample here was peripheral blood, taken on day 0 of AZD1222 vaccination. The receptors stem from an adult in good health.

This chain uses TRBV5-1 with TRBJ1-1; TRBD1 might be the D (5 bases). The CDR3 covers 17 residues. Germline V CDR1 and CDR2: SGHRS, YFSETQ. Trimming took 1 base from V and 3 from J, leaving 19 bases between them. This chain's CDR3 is CASSLTFSGGLDTEAFF. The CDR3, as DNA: TGCGCCAGCAGCTTGACTTTCTCGGGGGGGTTGGACACTGAAGCTTTCTTT.

CDR3 amino acids: CASSLSSGPNNEQFF. The CDR3 nucleotides are TGTGCCAGCAGTTTATCCTCCGGGCCCAACAATGAGCAGTTCTTC. The chain combines TRBV7-2 with TRBJ2-1, with D unresolved. Germline V gene sequence: CDR1 SGHTA, CDR2 FQGNSA. This CDR3 is 15 amino acids long. V lost 6 bases to trimming and J lost 5 bases, with 17 bases between them.

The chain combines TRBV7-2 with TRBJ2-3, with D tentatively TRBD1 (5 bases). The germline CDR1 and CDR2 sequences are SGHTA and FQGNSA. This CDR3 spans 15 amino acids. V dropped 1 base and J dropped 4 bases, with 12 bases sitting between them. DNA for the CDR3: TGTGCCAGCAGCTTAGGGGGCAGGGTCTCAGATACGCAGTATTTT. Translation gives CASSLGGRVSDTQYF.

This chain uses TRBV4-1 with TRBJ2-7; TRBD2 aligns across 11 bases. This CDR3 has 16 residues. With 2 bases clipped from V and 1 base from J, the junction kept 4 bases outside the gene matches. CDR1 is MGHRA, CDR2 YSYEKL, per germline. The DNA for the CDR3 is TGCGCCAGCAGCCAACGCACTAGCGGGGGTTCCTACGAGCAGTACTTC. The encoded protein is CASSQRTSGGSYEQYF.

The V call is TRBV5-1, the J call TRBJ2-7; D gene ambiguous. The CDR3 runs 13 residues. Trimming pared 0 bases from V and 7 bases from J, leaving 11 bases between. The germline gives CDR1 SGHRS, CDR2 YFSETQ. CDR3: CASSLEAVEEQYF. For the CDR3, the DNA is TGCGCCAGCAGCTTGGAGGCGGTAGAAGAGCAGTACTTC.

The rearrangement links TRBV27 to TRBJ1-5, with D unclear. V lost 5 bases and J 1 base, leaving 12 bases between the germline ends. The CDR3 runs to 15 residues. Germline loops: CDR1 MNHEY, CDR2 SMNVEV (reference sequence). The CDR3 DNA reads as TGTGCCAGCAGTCCCATCTCGGGGAGCAATCAGCCCCAGCATTTT. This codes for CASSPISGSNQPQHF.

For the CDR3, the DNA is TGTGCCAGCAGTTTAAAGGGGTCTTACTCCTACGAGCAGTACTTC. Translating gives CASSLKGSYSYEQYF. The V gene is TRBV27, the J gene TRBJ2-7; possible D gene TRBD1, 5 bases. Germline V gene sequence: CDR1 MNHEY, CDR2 SMNVEV (reference sequence). This CDR3 comprises 15 residues. V lost 2 bases to trimming and J lost 0 bases, with 11 bases between them.

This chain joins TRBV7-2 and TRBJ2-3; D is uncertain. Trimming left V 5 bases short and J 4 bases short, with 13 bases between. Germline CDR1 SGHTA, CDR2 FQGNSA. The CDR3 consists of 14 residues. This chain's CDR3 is CASSLPFSPDTQYF. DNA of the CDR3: TGTGCCAGCAGCCTTCCCTTCAGTCCAGATACGCAGTATTTT.

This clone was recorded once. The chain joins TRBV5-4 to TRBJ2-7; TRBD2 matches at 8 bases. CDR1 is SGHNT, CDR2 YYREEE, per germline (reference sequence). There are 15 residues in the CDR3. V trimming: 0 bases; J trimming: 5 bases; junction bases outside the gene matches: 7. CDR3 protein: CASSLEGTRVNEQYF. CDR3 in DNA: TGTGCCAGCAGCTTGGAGGGGACTAGAGTAAACGAGCAGTACTTC.

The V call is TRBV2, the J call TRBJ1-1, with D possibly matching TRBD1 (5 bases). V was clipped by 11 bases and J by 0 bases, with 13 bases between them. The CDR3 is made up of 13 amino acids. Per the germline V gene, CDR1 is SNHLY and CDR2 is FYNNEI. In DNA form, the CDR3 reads TGTGCCTTAGAGAGGGGTTTGAACACTGAAGCTTTCTTT. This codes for CALERGLNTEAFF.

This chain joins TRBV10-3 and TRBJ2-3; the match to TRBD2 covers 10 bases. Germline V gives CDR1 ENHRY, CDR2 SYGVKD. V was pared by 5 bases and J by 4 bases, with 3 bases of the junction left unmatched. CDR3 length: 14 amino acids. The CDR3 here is CAISLAGVADTQYF. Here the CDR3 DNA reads TGTGCCATCAGTCTAGCGGGAGTGGCAGATACGCAGTATTTT.

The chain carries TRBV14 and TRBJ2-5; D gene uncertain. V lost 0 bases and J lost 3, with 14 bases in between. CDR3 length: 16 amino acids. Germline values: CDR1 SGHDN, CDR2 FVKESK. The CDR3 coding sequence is TGTGCCAGCAGCCAAGACAGCTTCCGCGGTGAAGAGACCCAGTACTTC. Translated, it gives CASSQDSFRGEETQYF.

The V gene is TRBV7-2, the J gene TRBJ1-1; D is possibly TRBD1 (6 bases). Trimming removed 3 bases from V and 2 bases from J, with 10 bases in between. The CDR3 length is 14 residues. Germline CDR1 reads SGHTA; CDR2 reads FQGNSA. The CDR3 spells CASSFGQPNTEAFF. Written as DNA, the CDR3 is TGTGCCAGCAGCTTCGGACAGCCCAACACTGAAGCTTTCTTT.

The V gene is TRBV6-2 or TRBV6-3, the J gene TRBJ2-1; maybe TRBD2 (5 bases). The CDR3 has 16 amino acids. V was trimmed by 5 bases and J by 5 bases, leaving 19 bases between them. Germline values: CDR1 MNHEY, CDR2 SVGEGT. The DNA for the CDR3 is TGTGCCAGCAGTCAAGGGAGAGAACTCATTCACAATGAGCAGTTCTTC. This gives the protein CASSQGRELIHNEQFF.

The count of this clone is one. The DNA of the CDR3 is TGTGCCAGCAGTGTCGCCCCACAAGGGACTGAAGCTTTCTTT. Translated, it gives CASSVAPQGTEAFF. This chain connects TRBV2 to TRBJ1-1; D gene unclear. The CDR3 loop spans 14 amino acids. The V gene lost 4 bases and the J gene lost 5 bases, with 14 bases spanning the gap. Germline values: CDR1 SNHLY, CDR2 FYNNEI.

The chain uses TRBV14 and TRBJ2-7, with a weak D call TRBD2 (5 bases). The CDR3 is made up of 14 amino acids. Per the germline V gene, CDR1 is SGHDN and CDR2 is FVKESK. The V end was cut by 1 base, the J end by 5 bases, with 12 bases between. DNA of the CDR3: TGTGCCAGCAGCCAAGCCCGGGGTTCCCACGAGCAGTACTTC. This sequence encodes CASSQARGSHEQYF.

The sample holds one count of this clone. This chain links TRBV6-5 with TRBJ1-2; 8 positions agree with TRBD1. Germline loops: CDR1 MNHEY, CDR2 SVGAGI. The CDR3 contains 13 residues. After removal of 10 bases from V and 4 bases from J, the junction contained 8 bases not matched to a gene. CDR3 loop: CATPGQDSYGYTF. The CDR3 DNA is TGTGCCACCCCGGGACAGGACAGCTATGGCTACACCTTC.

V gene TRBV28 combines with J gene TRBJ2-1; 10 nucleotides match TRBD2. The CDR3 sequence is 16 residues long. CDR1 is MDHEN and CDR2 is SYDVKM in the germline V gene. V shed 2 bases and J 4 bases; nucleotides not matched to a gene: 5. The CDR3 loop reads CASSLGLAGVYNEQFF. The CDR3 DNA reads TGTGCCAGCAGTTTAGGGCTAGCGGGAGTTTACAATGAGCAGTTCTTC.